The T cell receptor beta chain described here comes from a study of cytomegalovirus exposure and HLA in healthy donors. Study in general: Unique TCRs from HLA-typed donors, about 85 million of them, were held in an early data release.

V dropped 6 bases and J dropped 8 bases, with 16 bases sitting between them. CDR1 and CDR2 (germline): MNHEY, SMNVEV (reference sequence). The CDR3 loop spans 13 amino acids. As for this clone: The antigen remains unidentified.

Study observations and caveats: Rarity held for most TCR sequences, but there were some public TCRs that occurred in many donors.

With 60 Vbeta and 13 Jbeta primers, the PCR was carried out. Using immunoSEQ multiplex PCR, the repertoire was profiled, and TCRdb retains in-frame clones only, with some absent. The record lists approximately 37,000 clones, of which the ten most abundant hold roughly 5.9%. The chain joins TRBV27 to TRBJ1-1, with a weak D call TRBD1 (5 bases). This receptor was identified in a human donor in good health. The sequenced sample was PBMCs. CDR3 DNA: TGTGCCAGCAGCAGACGTCCGGGGGTCGAAGCTTTCTTT. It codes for CASSRRPGVEAFF.